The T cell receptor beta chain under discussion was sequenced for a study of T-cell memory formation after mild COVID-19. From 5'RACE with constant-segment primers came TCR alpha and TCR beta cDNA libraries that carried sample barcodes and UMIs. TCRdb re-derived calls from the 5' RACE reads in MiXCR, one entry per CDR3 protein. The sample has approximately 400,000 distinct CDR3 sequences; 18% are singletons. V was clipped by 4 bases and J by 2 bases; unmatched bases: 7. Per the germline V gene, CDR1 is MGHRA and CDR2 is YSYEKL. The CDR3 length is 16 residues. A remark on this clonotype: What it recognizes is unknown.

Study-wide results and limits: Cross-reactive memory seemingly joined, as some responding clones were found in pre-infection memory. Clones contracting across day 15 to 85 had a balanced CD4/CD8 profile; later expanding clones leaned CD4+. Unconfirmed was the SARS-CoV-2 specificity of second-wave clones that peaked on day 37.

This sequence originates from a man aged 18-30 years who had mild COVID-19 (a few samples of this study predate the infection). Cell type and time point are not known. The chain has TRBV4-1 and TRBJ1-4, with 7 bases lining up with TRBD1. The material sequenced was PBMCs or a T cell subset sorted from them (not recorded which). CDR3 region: CASSLAPGQTNEKLFF. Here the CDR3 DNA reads TGCGCCAGCAGCCTGGCCCCGGGACAGACTAATGAAAAACTGTTTTTT.